The 5 T cell receptor beta chains given below trace back to one sample, sequenced in a study of post-analysis software for immune sequencing data. Regarding the study as a whole: TRBV5-6, TRBV5-1 and TRBV20-1 belonged to a set of about five TRBV segments that were more frequent in patients than controls.

Unique molecular identifiers tagged the TCR beta cDNA libraries. A single record per CDR3 protein comes from TCRdb applying MiXCR to the PCR reads. The table lists about 150,000 distinct CDR3 sequences, around 28% of them singletons, with more than 1.3% in the top ten. These receptors are not linked to any known antigen. The sequencing input was blood. All receptors derive from a girl aged 5-17 years with multiple sclerosis.

This clonotype was detected many times. The genes are TRBV5-5 and TRBJ2-7; TRBD2 aligns across 9 bases. From germline, CDR1 is SGHKS and CDR2 YYEKEE (reference sequence). The V segment lost 1 base and the J segment 2 bases; nucleotides outside the gene matches: 7. CDR3 length: 16 amino acids. The DNA for the CDR3 is TGTGCCAGCAGCTTGTCGTGGACTAGCGAAACCTACGAGCAGTACTTC. Its translation: CASSLSWTSETYEQYF.

The V gene is TRBV7-3, the J gene TRBJ2-3, with 9 nucleotides matching TRBD2. With V trimmed by 2 bases and J by 2 bases, 5 bases remained unmatched. CDR3 size: 16 residues. CDR1 and CDR2 from the germline V gene are SGHTA and FQGTGA. The CDR3 spells CASSLGASGVTDTQYF. CDR3 bases: TGTGCCAGCAGCTTAGGGGCTAGCGGGGTCACAGATACGCAGTATTTT.

This clonotype was detected ten times or more. This sequence joins TRBV20-1 and TRBJ2-1; 7 nucleotides match TRBD2. V shed 2 bases and J 7 bases; nucleotides not matched to a gene: 11. The CDR3 contains 15 residues. The V gene's germline CDR1 is DFQATT and CDR2 SNEGSKA (reference sequence). CDR3 protein: CSARPWGGEWNEQFF. Here the CDR3 DNA reads TGCAGTGCTAGACCGTGGGGGGGGGAGTGGAATGAGCAGTTCTTC.

A remark on this clonotype: Being one base from a much bigger clone, this may be a read error. This chain uses TRBV6-5 with TRBJ2-7, with D possibly being TRBD1 (6 bases). V shed 0 bases and J shed 4 bases, with 19 bases lying between them. The CDR3 has 17 residues. Germline V gene lookup returns CDR1 MNHEY and CDR2 SVGAGI. CDR3 amino acids: CASSYSDRLIIGYEQYF. The CDR3 nucleotides are TGTGCCAGCAGTTACTCCGACAGGCTAATAATCGGATACGAGCAGTACTTC.

In this sample, this clonotype turned up a few times. Here the CDR3 DNA reads TGCGCCAGCAGCTTGGGGCCCACAGATACGCAGTATTTT. Its translation is CASSLGPTDTQYF. The chain is built from TRBV5-1 and TRBJ2-3; D is undetermined. V lost 0 bases and J lost 2, with 4 bases in between. CDR1 is SGHRS, CDR2 YFSETQ, per germline. The CDR3 sequence is 13 residues long.